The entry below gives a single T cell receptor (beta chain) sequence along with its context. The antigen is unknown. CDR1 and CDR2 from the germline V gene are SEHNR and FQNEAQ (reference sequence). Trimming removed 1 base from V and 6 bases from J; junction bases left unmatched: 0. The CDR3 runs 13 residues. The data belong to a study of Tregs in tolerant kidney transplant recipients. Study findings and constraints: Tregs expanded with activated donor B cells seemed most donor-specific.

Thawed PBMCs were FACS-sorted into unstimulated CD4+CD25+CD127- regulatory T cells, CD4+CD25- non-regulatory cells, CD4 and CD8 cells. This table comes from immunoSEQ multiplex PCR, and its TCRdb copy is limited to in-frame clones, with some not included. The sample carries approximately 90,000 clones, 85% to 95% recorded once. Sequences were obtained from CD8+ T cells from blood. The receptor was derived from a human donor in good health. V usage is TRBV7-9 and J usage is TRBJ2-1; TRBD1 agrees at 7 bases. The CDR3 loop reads CASSLGTGNEQFF. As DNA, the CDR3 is TGTGCCAGCAGCTTAGGGACAGGCAATGAGCAGTTCTTC.